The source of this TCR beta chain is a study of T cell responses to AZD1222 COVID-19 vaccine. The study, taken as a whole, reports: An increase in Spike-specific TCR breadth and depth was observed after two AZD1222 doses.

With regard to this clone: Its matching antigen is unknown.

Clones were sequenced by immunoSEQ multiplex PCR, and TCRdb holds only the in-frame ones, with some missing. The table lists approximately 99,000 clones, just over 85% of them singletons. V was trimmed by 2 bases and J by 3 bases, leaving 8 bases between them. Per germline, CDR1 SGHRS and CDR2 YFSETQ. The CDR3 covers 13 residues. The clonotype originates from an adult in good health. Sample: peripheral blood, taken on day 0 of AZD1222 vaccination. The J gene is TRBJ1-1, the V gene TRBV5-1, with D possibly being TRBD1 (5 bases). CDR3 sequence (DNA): TGCGCCAGCAGCTTTGGGGGACACACTGAAGCTTTCTTT. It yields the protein CASSFGGHTEAFF. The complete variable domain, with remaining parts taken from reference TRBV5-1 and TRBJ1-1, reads KAGVTQTPRYLIKTRGQQVTLSCSPISGHRSVSWYQQTPGQGLQFLFEYFSETQRNKGNFPGRFSGRQFSNSRSEMNVSTLELGDSALYLCASSFGGHTEAFFGQGTRLTVV.